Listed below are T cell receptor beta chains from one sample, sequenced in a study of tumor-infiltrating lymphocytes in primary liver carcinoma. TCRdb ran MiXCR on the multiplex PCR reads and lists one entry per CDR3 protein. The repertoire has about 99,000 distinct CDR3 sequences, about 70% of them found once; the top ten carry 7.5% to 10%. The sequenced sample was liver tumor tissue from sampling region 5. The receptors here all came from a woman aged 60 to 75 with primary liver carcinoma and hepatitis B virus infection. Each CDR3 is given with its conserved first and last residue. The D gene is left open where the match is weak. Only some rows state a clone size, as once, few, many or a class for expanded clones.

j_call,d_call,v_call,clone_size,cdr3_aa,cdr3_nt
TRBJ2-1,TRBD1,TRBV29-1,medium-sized,CSVGGQSSDEQFF,TGCAGCGTTGGGGGACAGTCCTCGGATGAGCAGTTCTTC
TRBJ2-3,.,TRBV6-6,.,CASSYELASGRDTQYF,TGTGCCAGCAGTTATGAGCTAGCGTCTGGCAGAGATACGCAGTATTTT
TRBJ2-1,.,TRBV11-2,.,CASGLEGGSIGVQFF,TGTGCCAGCGGTTTAGAGGGAGGAAGTATCGGTGTGCAGTTCTTC
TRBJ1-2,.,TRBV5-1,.,CASSMGGSNYGYTF,TGCGCCAGCAGCATGGGGGGCAGTAACTATGGCTACACCTTC
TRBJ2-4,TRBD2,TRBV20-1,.,CSAPRTSGSDVANNIQYF,TGCAGTGCTCCTCGGACTAGCGGGAGCGACGTAGCCAACAACATTCAGTACTTC
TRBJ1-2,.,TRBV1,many,CTSSLGGRCYGYTF,TGCACCAGCAGCCTAGGGGGGAGGTGCTATGGCTACACCTTC
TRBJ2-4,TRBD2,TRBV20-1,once,CSARDVAGGPGDNQYF,TGCAGTGCTAGAGATGTGGCGGGAGGCCCGGGGGACAATCAGTACTTC
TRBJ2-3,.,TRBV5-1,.,CTSSLVGRTDTQYF,TGCACAAGCAGCTTGGTTGGCCGCACAGATACGCAGTATTTT
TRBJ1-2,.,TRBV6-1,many,CASSEQETYGYTF,TGTGCCAGCAGTGAACAGGAAACCTATGGCTACACCTTC
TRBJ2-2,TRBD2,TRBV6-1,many,CASSPGTSGATGELFF,TGTGCCAGCAGTCCTGGGACTAGCGGGGCGACCGGGGAGCTGTTTTTT
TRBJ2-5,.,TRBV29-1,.,CSVDPGFRFAEIQYF,TGCAGCGTCGATCCCGGGTTTAGGTTCGCGGAGATCCAGTACTTC
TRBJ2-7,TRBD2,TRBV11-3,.,CASGLGTSEKLEQYF,TGTGCCAGCGGCTTAGGAACTAGCGAGAAGCTCGAGCAGTACTTC
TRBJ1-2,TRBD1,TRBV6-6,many,CASSSRTGSNYGYTF,TGTGCCAGCAGTTCGCGGACAGGGTCTAACTATGGCTACACCTTC
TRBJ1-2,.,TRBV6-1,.,CACSEVSQDLYGYTF,TGTGCCTGCAGTGAAGTTTCACAGGATCTTTATGGCTACACCTTC
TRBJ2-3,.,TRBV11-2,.,CASSLVVQPDTQYF,TGTGCCAGCAGCTTAGTTGTACAACCAGATACGCAGTATTTT
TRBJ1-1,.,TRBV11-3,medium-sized,CASSLTVGMNTEAFF,TGTGCCAGCAGCCTAACAGTAGGGATGAACACTGAAGCTTTCTTT
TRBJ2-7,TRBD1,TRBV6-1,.,CASCVGGQGYEQYF,TGTGCCAGCTGTGTCGGGGGACAGGGATACGAGCAGTACTTC
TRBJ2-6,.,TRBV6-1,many,CASSGRYSGANVLTF,TGTGCCAGCAGTGGAAGATACTCTGGGGCCAACGTCCTGACTTTC
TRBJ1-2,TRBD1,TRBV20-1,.,CSARQLPGQGNGYTF,TGCAGTGCTAGGCAATTACCGGGACAGGGGAATGGCTACACCTTC
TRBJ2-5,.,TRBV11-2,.,CVSNFDRSGETQYF,TGTGTCAGCAACTTCGACAGGTCCGGCGAGACCCAGTACTTC
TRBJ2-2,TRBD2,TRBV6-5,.,CASSSLRGVTWELFF,TGTGCTAGCAGCTCCTTGCGGGGGGTTACCTGGGAGCTGTTTTTT
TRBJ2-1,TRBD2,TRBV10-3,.,CAMGLAGTDEQFF,TGTGCCATGGGACTAGCGGGAACCGATGAGCAGTTCTTC
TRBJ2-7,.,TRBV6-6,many,CANVGGCSYEQYF,TGTGCCAACGTTGGAGGGTGCTCCTACGAGCAGTACTTC
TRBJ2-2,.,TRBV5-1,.,CASSRRDSSTRELFF,TGCGCCAGCAGCCGGCGGGACTCTAGCACCCGGGAGCTGTTTTTT
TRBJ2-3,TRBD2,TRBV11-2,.,CGSSLVGLTYTSDTQYF,TGTGGCAGCAGCTTAGTGGGACTAACGTACACTTCAGATACGCAGTATTTT
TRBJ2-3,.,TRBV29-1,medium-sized,CSSYTDTQYF,TGCAGCTCCTACACAGATACGCAGTATTTT
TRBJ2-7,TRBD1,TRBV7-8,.,CASCYLQGSSYEQYF,TGTGCCAGCTGTTACTTACAGGGGTCCAGTTACGAGCAGTACTTC
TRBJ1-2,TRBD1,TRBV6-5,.,CASSGGTVCGYTF,TGTGCCAGCAGTGGGGGGACAGTCTGTGGTTACACCTTC
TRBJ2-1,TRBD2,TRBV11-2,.,CASSATSGRSNEQFF,TGTGCCAGCAGCGCGACTAGCGGGAGAAGCAATGAGCAGTTCTTC
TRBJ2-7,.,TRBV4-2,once,CGNSQGALNSYEQYF,TGTGGTAACAGCCAGGGAGCCTTAAACTCCTACGAGCAGTACTTC
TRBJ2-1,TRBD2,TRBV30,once,CAWSVSVAGANEQFF,TGTGCCTGGAGTGTTTCGGTAGCGGGAGCCAATGAGCAGTTCTTC
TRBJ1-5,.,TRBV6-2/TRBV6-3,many,CASSIGSNQPQHF,TGTGCCAGTTCTATAGGATCCAATCAGCCCCAGCATTTT
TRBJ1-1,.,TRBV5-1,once,CPSSPGHGDMNTEAFF,TGCCCCAGCAGCCCCGGACATGGGGATATGAACACTGAAGCTTTCTTT
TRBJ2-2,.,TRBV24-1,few,CATRETGNTGELFF,TGTGCCACCAGGGAGACCGGGAACACCGGGGAGCTGTTTTTT
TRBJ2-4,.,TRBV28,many,CASIGGLAKNIQYF,TGTGCCAGCATCGGGGGGCTAGCCAAAAACATTCAGTACTTC
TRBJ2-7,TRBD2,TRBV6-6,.,CASSNRITGGYEQYF,TGTGCCAGTAGTAATCGGATAACGGGGGGATACGAGCAGTACTTC
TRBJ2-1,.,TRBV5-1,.,CAGSLRSDSNYNEQFF,TGCGCCGGCAGCTTGAGGTCGGACAGTAACTACAATGAGCAGTTCTTC
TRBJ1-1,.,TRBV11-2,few,CASSLGDRTRVEAFF,TGTGCCAGCAGCTTAGGTGACAGGACTCGCGTTGAAGCTTTCTTT
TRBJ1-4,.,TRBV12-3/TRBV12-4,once,CASSFSGIDKKLFF,TGTGCCAGCAGTTTTAGTGGAATCGATAAAAAACTGTTTTTT
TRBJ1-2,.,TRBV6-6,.,CATSYPKQKANYGYTF,TGTGCCACCAGCTACCCCAAACAGAAAGCTAACTATGGCTACACCTTC